Sequencing of this T cell receptor beta chain was carried out in a study of T cell repertoires in cytomegalovirus infection. Study details: Both CMV infection and a matching HLA type were indicated by public TCR beta signatures.

TCRdb analysed the reads with MiXCR anew, one entry per CDR3 protein. The sample includes roughly 990,000 distinct CDR3 sequences, roughly a third of them seen just once. Study-level points and caveats: Carriers of CMV and the relevant HLA type were discriminated by public TCR beta frequency. What dominated the ex vivo response were HLA-C-restricted CMV-specific TCR beta clonotypes.

Remarks on this clonotype: The antigen remains unidentified.

The input for sequencing was cultured CD8+ T cells from PBMCs, taken from culture after CMV antigen stimulation. The clonotype was recovered from a human donor in good health (CMV status not recorded). Some clones in this sample may be carry-over from other donors' samples.

The DNA of the CDR3 is TGTGCCAGTAACCCACATATAGGATCAACTAATGAAAAACTGTTTTTT. Protein: CASNPHIGSTNEKLFF. This sequence joins TRBV19 and TRBJ1-4, with unresolved D. Germline V lookup: CDR1 LNHDA, CDR2 SQIVND (reference sequence). The CDR3 runs to 16 residues. Trimming stripped 7 bases from V and 0 bases from J, with 15 bases between.